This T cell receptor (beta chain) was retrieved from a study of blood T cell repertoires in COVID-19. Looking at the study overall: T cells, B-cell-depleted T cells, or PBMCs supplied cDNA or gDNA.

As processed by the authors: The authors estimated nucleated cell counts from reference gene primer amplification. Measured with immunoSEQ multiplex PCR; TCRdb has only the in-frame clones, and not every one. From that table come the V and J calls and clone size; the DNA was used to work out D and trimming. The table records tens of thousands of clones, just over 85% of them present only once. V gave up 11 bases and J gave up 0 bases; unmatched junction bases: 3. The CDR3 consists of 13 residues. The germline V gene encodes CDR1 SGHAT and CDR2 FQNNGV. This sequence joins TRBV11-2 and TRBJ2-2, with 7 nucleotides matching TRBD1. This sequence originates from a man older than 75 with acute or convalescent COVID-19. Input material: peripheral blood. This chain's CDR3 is CAGGQANTGELFF. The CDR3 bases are TGTGCCGGTGGACAGGCGAACACCGGGGAGCTGTTTTTT.